The rows below give T cell receptor beta chains drawn from one sample of a study of technical replicates of blood from several donors. Data came from immunoSEQ multiplex PCR; TCRdb stores just in-frame clones and leaves some out. The sample lists 70,000 to 95,000 clones; 95% to 98% were seen once. Sequenced: T cells isolated from PBMCs. The receptors come from a human donor in good health. The CDR3 runs from the conserved cysteine through the conserved F or W. Each record gives: V gene, D gene, J gene, clone size, CDR3 DNA, CDR3 protein. The D gene is left open where the match is weak. Rows may omit the clone size; those that give it use once, few, many or a size class.

>TRBV7-2|TRBD1|TRBJ2-7|.
TGTGCCAGCAGCCTGACAGGGGAAGAGCAGTACTTC
CASSLTGEEQYF
>TRBV5-1|.|TRBJ1-2|.
TGCGCCAGCAGCGGAGACAGGTCTGGCTACACCTTC
CASSGDRSGYTF
>TRBV28|.|TRBJ1-5|once
TGTGCCAGCAGTTTTAGGGGGAGCAATCAGCCCCAGCATTTT
CASSFRGSNQPQHF
>TRBV11-2|TRBD1|TRBJ1-5|.
TGTGCCAGCAGCTTAGGGACAGGGGGCAATCAGCCCCAGCATTTT
CASSLGTGGNQPQHF
>TRBV30|.|TRBJ1-3|.
TGTGCCTGGGATCCTCCGAGCTCTGGAAACACCATATATTTT
CAWDPPSSGNTIYF
>TRBV19|TRBD2|TRBJ2-7|.
TGTGCCAGTAGTACAACTTTGACTAGCGGGACAAACTACGAGCAGTACTTC
CASSTTLTSGTNYEQYF
>TRBV28|.|TRBJ1-5|.
TGTGCCAGCAGTTTCGTCGACGGGGTGGATCAGCCCCAGCATTTT
CASSFVDGVDQPQHF
>TRBV6-1|.|TRBJ2-1|.
TGTGCCAGCAGCCTGGACTTTCTCCCACACAATGAGCAGTTCTTC
CASSLDFLPHNEQFF
>TRBV5-1|.|TRBJ2-3|.
TGCGCCAGCAGCTTCCAGGGCACAGATACGCAGTATTTT
CASSFQGTDTQYF
>TRBV7-2|TRBD2|TRBJ2-3|.
TGTGCCAGCAGCTTATATACATTAGCGGGAGTAACAGATACGCAGTATTTT
CASSLYTLAGVTDTQYF
>TRBV11-1|.|TRBJ2-7|.
TGTGCCAGCAGGGGGGGGGCCGACGAGCAGTACTTC
CASRGGADEQYF
>TRBV19|.|TRBJ1-2|.
TGTGCCAGTAGTTCCTCAGAGGAGTCCCACGGCTACACCTTC
CASSSSEESHGYTF
>TRBV28|TRBD1|TRBJ1-1|.
TGTGCCAGCAGTGTGGGGGACAGGGGCATCACTGAAGCTTTCTTT
CASSVGDRGITEAFF
>TRBV4-2|TRBD1|TRBJ2-3|.
TGTGCCAGCAGCCAAGAGTACAGGGGTAGGACAGATACGCAGTATTTT
CASSQEYRGRTDTQYF
>TRBV27|.|TRBJ2-5|.
TGTGCCAGCAGCTTCCGCGGCGGATCGGAGACCCAGTACTTC
CASSFRGGSETQYF
>TRBV7-8|.|TRBJ1-2|.
TGTGCCAGCAGCTTAGGGGGCGGCTATGGCTACACCTTC
CASSLGGGYGYTF
>TRBV5-1|TRBD2|TRBJ2-7|.
TGCGCCAGCAGCTTCGAAGGGAGCGGGGTCTCCTACGAGCAGTACTTC
CASSFEGSGVSYEQYF
>TRBV6-1|.|TRBJ2-1|.
TGTGCCAGCGGGAGCATCGGGGACAATGAGCAGTTCTTC
CASGSIGDNEQFF
>TRBV30|.|TRBJ2-5|.
TGTGCCTGGGACTTACAAGAGACCCAGTACTTC
CAWDLQETQYF
>TRBV28|TRBD2|TRBJ2-7|.
TGTGCCATTGACGGGAGGACCCAATACGAGCAGTACTTC
CAIDGRTQYEQYF
>TRBV27|TRBD1|TRBJ2-7|.
TGTGCCAGCAGCTCTACAGGGGCCTACGAGCAGTACTTC
CASSSTGAYEQYF
>TRBV6-5|TRBD1|TRBJ1-2|few
TGTGCCAGCAGTGACAGGGTCAGCTATGGCTACACCTTC
CASSDRVSYGYTF
>TRBV15|.|TRBJ1-4|.
TGTGCCACCAGCAGAGGGGAGGGGACTAATGAAAAACTGTTTTTT
CATSRGEGTNEKLFF
>TRBV15|.|TRBJ1-1|.
TGTGCCACCAGCCCTGACAGTCGGGAGAATGATGAAGCTTTCTTT
CATSPDSRENDEAFF
>TRBV7-9|.|TRBJ1-5|.
TGTGCCAGCAGCTCCGCACTGGGGACACTGCATTTT
CASSSALGTLHF
>TRBV5-1|.|TRBJ1-1|.
TGCGCCAGCAGCTTGGATAGCCGACAGGCCGCTGAAGCTTTCTTT
CASSLDSRQAAEAFF
>TRBV6-5|.|TRBJ2-2|.
TGTGCCAGCGGACTGCCCGGGGAGCTGTTTTTT
CASGLPGELFF
>TRBV30|.|TRBJ2-1|.
TGTGCCTGGAGTCCACTAGCTACCTCCTACAATGAGCAGTTCTTC
CAWSPLATSYNEQFF
>TRBV6-9|.|TRBJ1-1|.
TGTGCCAGCAGTTATGCCCTCCCGGGGGGCGAGGGGAAGACTGAAGCTTTCTTT
CASSYALPGGEGKTEAFF
>TRBV7-8|.|TRBJ2-7|.
TGTGCCAGCAGCTTAATTAGTTACGAGCAGTACTTC
CASSLISYEQYF
>TRBV2|.|TRBJ1-2|.
TGTGCCAGGGGGACATACGGCTACACCTTC
CARGTYGYTF
>TRBV29-1|.|TRBJ2-1|.
TGCAGCGTTAGCGGGTATTCCTACAATGAGCAGTTCTTC
CSVSGYSYNEQFF
>TRBV25-1|TRBD2|TRBJ2-1|.
TGTGCCAGCAGTGTGGCGGGAGTCGAGAATGAGCAGTTCTTC
CASSVAGVENEQFF
>TRBV10-2|.|TRBJ1-5|.
TGCGCCAGCAGCGCAGGGGTGGGTCAGCCCCAGCATTTT
CASSAGVGQPQHF
>TRBV6-1|TRBD1|TRBJ2-5|.
TGTGCCAGCGCTAGGGGGCGCCGGGAGACCCAGTACTTC
CASARGRRETQYF
>TRBV19|.|TRBJ1-5|.
TGTGCCAGTAGTATATCTGGCAGTAATCAGCCCCAGCATTTT
CASSISGSNQPQHF
>TRBV19|.|TRBJ1-5|.
TGTGCCAGTAAAAGGGGCGAGTATAGCAATCAGCCCCAGCATTTT
CASKRGEYSNQPQHF
>TRBV7-9|TRBD2|TRBJ2-1|.
TGTGCCAGCAGCTCGACGACTAGCGGAGCAAGGTACAATGAGCAGTTCTTC
CASSSTTSGARYNEQFF
>TRBV5-4|TRBD1|TRBJ2-1|.
TGTGCCAGCGAAACGAGGGACAGGGGTTACAATGAGCAGTTCTTC
CASETRDRGYNEQFF
>TRBV13|.|TRBJ1-1|.
TGTGCCAGCAGCTTATCGGCCCACAGCACTGAAGCTTTCTTT
CASSLSAHSTEAFF
>TRBV4-3|.|TRBJ2-3|.
TGCGCCAGCAGCCAAGATGAGGGAGGAGAGGATACGCAGTATTTT
CASSQDEGGEDTQYF
>TRBV9|TRBD2|TRBJ2-7|.
TGTGCCAGCAGCGTAGAGGGACTAGCATCCTACGAGCAGTACTTC
CASSVEGLASYEQYF
>TRBV7-2|.|TRBJ2-7|.
TGTGCCAGCGCTAAAGCGGCGGTAACCTACGAGCAGTACTTC
CASAKAAVTYEQYF
>TRBV11-3|.|TRBJ2-4|.
TGTGCCAGCAGCTTTTCTCGGTGGGGAGCCGGTCCAAAAAACATTCAGTACTTC
CASSFSRWGAGPKNIQYF
>TRBV6-1|.|TRBJ1-2|.
TGTGCCAGCAGTGTACAGGGATCGGGCGGCTACACCTTC
CASSVQGSGGYTF
>TRBV30|TRBD1|TRBJ2-3|.
TGTGCCTGGAGTGTAGGGACAGCAACAGATACGCAGTATTTT
CAWSVGTATDTQYF
>TRBV7-2|.|TRBJ2-4|.
TGTGCCAGCAGCTTAGCCGGAGGGGCAGTTCAGTACTTC
CASSLAGGAVQYF
>TRBV11-2|TRBD1|TRBJ2-2|.
TGTGCCAGCAGCTTCTTTCGGCAGGGGGCCACCGGGGAGCTGTTTTTT
CASSFFRQGATGELFF
>TRBV10-3|.|TRBJ1-2|.
TGTGCCATCAGCCCTGACGGGATTAACTATGGCTACACCTTC
CAISPDGINYGYTF
>TRBV18|.|TRBJ1-1|.
TGTGCCAGCTCACCCGGTCGGGATGTAAGGGCGGCTTTCTTT
CASSPGRDVRAAFF
>TRBV4-3|TRBD2|TRBJ2-3|.
TGCGCCAGCAGCCAAGGTGCGGGAGGTGAGGCAGATACGCAGTATTTT
CASSQGAGGEADTQYF
>TRBV7-9|.|TRBJ2-5|.
TGTGCCAGCAGCTTAGTCATCGGGAAGGAGGAGACCCAGTACTTC
CASSLVIGKEETQYF
>TRBV28|.|TRBJ1-5|.
TGTGCCAGCAGCCGAGGGGGAACTCAGCCCCAGCATTTT
CASSRGGTQPQHF
>TRBV4-3|.|TRBJ2-3|once
TGCGCCAGCAGCCAAGAGTTTACAAACACAGATACGCAGTATTTT
CASSQEFTNTDTQYF
>TRBV28|.|TRBJ1-5|.
TGTGCCAGCAGTTTCAGTCAGCCCCAGCATTTT
CASSFSQPQHF